These 20 T cell receptor beta chains share one sample of origin, sequenced in a study of blood T cell repertoires in COVID-19. Sequencing was performed with immunoSEQ multiplex PCR; in TCRdb, only in-frame clones are kept and a portion is missing. This sample has approximately 140,000 clones, with more than 70% found just once. Sequenced sample: peripheral blood. Receptor source: a man aged 50 or older with active or convalescent COVID-19.

This CDR3 reads CASSLSSLTDTQYF. CDR3 DNA: TGTGCCAGCAGCTTATCTAGTCTAACAGATACGCAGTATTTT. J is TRBJ2-3 and V is TRBV7-9; D uncertain. This CDR3 has 14 residues. The germline gives CDR1 SEHNR, CDR2 FQNEAQ (reference sequence). V was shortened by 2 bases and J by 3 bases, with 9 bases between the two germline ends.

This rearrangement joins TRBV28 to TRBJ1-1, with a weak D call TRBD1 (6 bases). The length of the CDR3 is 14 residues. The V and J ends lost 3 bases and 4 bases respectively, with 12 bases between them. The germline V gene encodes CDR1 MDHEN and CDR2 SYDVKM. CDR3 nucleotides: TGTGCCAGCAGTTTTCACAGGGATCTCACTGAAGCTTTCTTT. Translating it yields CASSFHRDLTEAFF.

This chain joins TRBV9 and TRBJ2-3; 9 bases are a match to TRBD2. Germline CDR1 is SGDLS and CDR2 is YYNGEE. The CDR3 runs 14 residues. V was pared by 4 bases and J by 4 bases, with 4 bases of the junction left unmatched. The CDR3 reads CASSPSGNADTQYF. The DNA for the CDR3 is TGTGCCAGCAGCCCTAGCGGGAACGCAGATACGCAGTATTTT.

V usage is TRBV9 and J usage is TRBJ2-3; 7 bases match TRBD2. The J segment lost 4 bases and the V segment lost 0 bases, leaving 2 bases of the junction unmatched. This CDR3 spans 14 amino acids. Germline assignment: CDR1 SGDLS and CDR2 YYNGEE. The chain's CDR3 is CASSVAGGADTQYF. The CDR3 coding sequence is TGTGCCAGCAGCGTAGCGGGAGGAGCAGATACGCAGTATTTT.

V gene TRBV9 combines with J gene TRBJ2-7; TRBD2 matches 13 bases. This CDR3 contains 16 residues. Germline assignment: CDR1 SGDLS and CDR2 YYNGEE. V shed 1 base and J 5 bases; nucleotides not matched to a gene: 6. CDR3 protein: CASSVSGTSGIHEQYF. The CDR3 DNA reads as TGTGCCAGCAGCGTATCAGGGACTAGCGGGATCCACGAGCAGTACTTC.

This clone is a singleton in its sample. J is TRBJ2-5 and V is TRBV6-5, with D tentatively TRBD1 (6 bases). CDR3 length: 14 amino acids. The germline V gene has CDR1 MNHEY and CDR2 SVGAGI. V shed 10 bases and J shed 0 bases, with 15 bases lying between them. This CDR3 reads CATGTPKYQETQYF. CDR3 bases: TGTGCCACCGGGACACCTAAGTACCAAGAGACCCAGTACTTC.

The chain couples TRBV18 to TRBJ2-1; TRBD2 is a possible D gene (7 bases). The CDR3 has 19 amino acids. Germline V gene lookup returns CDR1 KGHSH and CDR2 LQKENI. Between the trimmed V and J ends, which lost 0 bases and 1 base, there was a span of 19 bases. The CDR3 nucleotides read TGTGCCAGCTCACCACCGAGTGGGGGGGCCGTCTTATCCTACAATGAGCAGTTCTTC. As protein: CASSPPSGGAVLSYNEQFF. The full variable domain, rest sourced from reference TRBV18 and TRBJ2-1, is NAGVMQNPRHLVRRRGQEARLRCSPMKGHSHVYWYRQLPEEGLKFMVYLQKENIIDESGMPKERFSAEFPKEGPSILRIQQVVRGDSAAYFCASSPPSGGAVLSYNEQFFGPGTRLTVL.

V and J are TRBV10-3 and TRBJ1-5; D remains ambiguous. Germline CDR1 and CDR2: ENHRY and SYGVKD. The V end was cut by 10 bases, the J end by 5 bases, with 12 bases between. The CDR3 runs to 12 residues. The CDR3 is CAKTQSHQPQHF. The CDR3 DNA reads as TGTGCCAAGACACAGAGTCATCAGCCCCAGCATTTT.

V is TRBV19 and J is TRBJ1-5; no reliable D call. V was pared by 6 bases and J by 4 bases, with 7 bases between. The CDR3 has 12 residues. Germline CDR1 and CDR2: LNHDA and SQIVND (reference sequence). For the CDR3, the DNA is TGTGCCAGTAGACAGTCGAATCAGCCCCAGCATTTT. Residues: CASRQSNQPQHF.

The chain carries TRBV6-6 and TRBJ2-7; D gene ambiguous. The CDR3 contains 12 residues. With 2 bases removed from V and 3 bases from J, the gap between germline ends came to 5 bases. In germline, CDR1 is MNHNY, CDR2 SVGAGI (reference sequence). CDR3 sequence: CASSYISYEQYF. In DNA form, the CDR3 reads TGTGCCAGCAGTTACATCAGCTACGAGCAGTACTTC.

This clone was recorded only once. The CDR3 DNA is TGTGCCACCAGCAGGGTAGACGGGGATCGGACCCAGTACTTC. Translated, it gives CATSRVDGDRTQYF. The chain employs TRBV15 and TRBJ2-5, with D perhaps TRBD2 (5 bases). CDR1 is LNHNV and CDR2 is YYDKDF in the germline V gene (reference sequence). Trimming took 3 bases from V and 7 from J, leaving 15 bases between them. The CDR3 spans 14 residues.

The V and J genes are TRBV7-2 and TRBJ2-3; 9 bases line up with TRBD1. The CDR3 is made up of 16 amino acids. The germline CDR1 and CDR2 sequences are SGHTA and FQGNSA. Unmatched junction bases numbered 6, after V lost 5 bases and J lost 0 bases. DNA for the CDR3: TGTGCCAGCAGCGCACAGGGGGCAGCGAGCACAGATACGCAGTATTTT. Its protein product is CASSAQGAASTDTQYF.

The chain carries TRBV10-1 and TRBJ2-5; D might be TRBD1 (5 bases). Deletions cut 0 bases from V and 6 bases from J, with 11 bases between. In germline, CDR1 is WNHNN, CDR2 SYGVQD (reference sequence). This CDR3 has 14 residues. CDR3 nucleotides: TGCGCCAGCAGTGAGTCGGGCAGGGCGAAGACCCAGTACTTC. Amino acids: CASSESGRAKTQYF.

The chain couples TRBV28 to TRBJ1-5; maybe TRBD1 (6 bases). V lost 5 bases and J lost 6, with 11 bases in between. Germline V lookup: CDR1 MDHEN, CDR2 SYDVKM. This CDR3 contains 13 residues. The CDR3 here is CASSLQGFQPQHF. DNA for the CDR3: TGTGCCAGCAGTCTCCAGGGGTTTCAGCCCCAGCATTTT. The whole variable domain, filled in from reference TRBV28 and TRBJ1-5, reads DVKVTQSSRYLVKRTGEKVFLECVQDMDHENMFWYRQDPGLGLRLIYFSYDVKMKEKGDIPEGYSVSREKKERFSLILESASTNQTSMYLCASSLQGFQPQHFGDGTRLSIL.

This clone has more than one count but fewer than ten. The chain links TRBV4-1 to TRBJ2-1, with 11 bases lining up with TRBD2. CDR1 is MGHRA, CDR2 YSYEKL, per germline. V was clipped by 0 bases and J by 8 bases; unmatched bases: 9. This CDR3 is 17 amino acids long. CDR3 in DNA: TGCGCCAGCAGCCAAGATATCCCCCTAGCGGGAGGTTATGAGCAGTTCTTC. As protein: CASSQDIPLAGGYEQFF.

The rearrangement joins TRBV6-5 to TRBJ2-7; D is perhaps TRBD2 (5 bases). CDR1 MNHEY and CDR2 SVGAGI come from the germline V gene. Trimming pared 4 bases from V and 4 bases from J, leaving 14 bases between. The CDR3 is 14 amino acids. As DNA, the CDR3 is TGTGCCAGCAGTTCCCTTGGGAGAGGATACGAGCAGTACTTC. Translating gives CASSSLGRGYEQYF.

CDR3 sequence reads: CASSPTGGLNSPLHF. CDR3 nucleotide sequence: TGTGCCAGCAGCCCGACAGGGGGCCTTAATTCACCCCTCCACTTT. The chain uses TRBV7-3 and TRBJ1-6; 10 bases match TRBD1. J was trimmed by 6 bases and V by 5 bases; bases with no gene match: 4. CDR1 SGHTA and CDR2 FQGTGA come from the germline V gene. The CDR3 is made up of 15 amino acids.

V is TRBV5-6 and J is TRBJ2-3; the match to TRBD2 covers 8 bases. The CDR3 length is 18 residues. Trimming took 4 bases from V and 5 from J; bases not matched to a gene: 18. CDR1 SGHDT and CDR2 YYEEEE come from the germline V gene. The CDR3 DNA follows: TGTGCCAGCAGCCCATCCAGGGTAATTGGGCTAGCGGGAGATACGCAGTATTTT. It yields the protein CASSPSRVIGLAGDTQYF.

This chain connects TRBV11-2 to TRBJ2-7, with a tentative D call TRBD2 (5 bases). The CDR3 is 13 residues long. Trimming took off 1 base at V and 6 bases at J, with 10 bases between the two ends. The germline CDR1 and CDR2 sequences are SGHAT and FQNNGV. DNA for the CDR3: TGTGCCAGCAGCTTAGGGGGAGCCGGCGAGCAGTACTTC. Protein: CASSLGGAGEQYF. Looking up the rest from reference TRBV11-2 and TRBJ2-7 gives the full variable domain: EAGVAQSPRYKIIEKRQSVAFWCNPISGHATLYWYQQILGQGPKLLIQFQNNGVVDDSQLPKDRFSAERLKGVDSTLKIQPAKLEDSAVYLCASSLGGAGEQYFGPGTRLTVT.

This clone has just one count. This chain uses TRBV6-5 with TRBJ1-2, with 7 bases matching TRBD1. Germline V gene data show CDR1 as MNHEY and CDR2 as SVGAGI. The ends lost 4 bases at V and 6 bases at J; junction bases unmatched: 5. This CDR3 has 13 residues. The CDR3: CASSSLRGDGYTF. The CDR3, as DNA: TGTGCCAGCAGTTCCCTCAGGGGGGATGGCTACACCTTC.